The clone carrying this T cell receptor beta chain was detected only a few times. The antigen is not known. Per the study methods: After removing out-of-frame reads, around 2,000,000 distinct TCRbeta sequences remained. Sequencing was performed with immunoSEQ multiplex PCR; in TCRdb, only in-frame clones are kept and a portion is missing. Clone size and V and J calls were adopted from that table, with D and trimming inferred from the DNA. This sample has under 70,000 clones, with about 81% found just once. This sample stems from a study of memory CD4+ T cells and cytomegalovirus serostatus. The CDR3 extends over 15 amino acids. Trimming cost V 1 base and J 6 bases; bases outside gene matches: 7. The germline V gene encodes CDR1 LGHNA and CDR2 YNFKEQ. Single viable CD3+CD4+CD8-CD45RO+ cells were sorted as the memory CD4+ T cells. After thawing, CD4+ T cells were positively selected. Broader study findings: Suggested: most of the CMV-linked TCR signature lies in CD4+ memory cells. CD4+ memory repertoires contained about two fifths of the 164 reported CMV TCRbeta sequences.

Sequencing was done on a sample of memory CD4+ T cells from blood. This chain joins TRBV4-2 and TRBJ2-7; 9 positions agree with TRBD1. This TCR was sampled from an adult in good health and CMV-seronegative. The CDR3 reads CASSQGHRGLGEQYF. Written as DNA, the CDR3 is TGTGCCAGCAGCCAAGGACACAGGGGGCTGGGCGAGCAGTACTTC.